Presented here are 32 T cell receptor beta chains from one specimen sequenced in a study of monozygotic twins with inflammatory bowel disease (dated by TCRdb to between 2018 and 2021). Receptor libraries were prepared by 5' RACE. The reads were generated on an Illumina HiSeq 2500. One entry per CDR3 protein sequence results from the TCRdb reprocessing of the reads, with DNA left out. This specimen's table enumerates over 150,000 distinct CDR3 sequences. The ten largest make up 2% to 3% of the sample. Input material: blood. The receptors shown here come from a human donor with ulcerative colitis or Crohn's disease, or a healthy co-twin of an affected twin (not recorded which).

The chain couples TRBV3-1 to TRBJ2-1; TCRdb picks TRBD2, but there is no DNA to check that call. This CDR3 has 19 amino acids. The V gene's germline CDR1 is LGHDT and CDR2 YNNKEL (reference sequence). The CDR3 sequence: CASSQESPGLAGGRTEQFF.

The chain links TRBV2 to TRBJ2-7; TCRdb calls TRBD1, which cannot be checked without DNA. In germline, CDR1 is SNHLY, CDR2 FYNNEI. CDR3 length: 15 amino acids. The CDR3 spells CASSRFGTETYEQYF.

The V call is TRBV12-3 or TRBV12-4, the J call TRBJ2-7; TCRdb's D call, TRBD1, is unchecked because there is no DNA. This CDR3 is built from 13 residues. CDR3 residues: CASGGQGPDEQYF.

The CDR3 reads CASSLSAGGNEQFF. This rearrangement joins TRBV7-2 to TRBJ2-1; TCRdb designates TRBD2, a call that cannot be tested without DNA. The CDR3 spans 14 residues. Germline V gene data show CDR1 as SGHTA and CDR2 as FQGNSA.

V is TRBV20-1 and J is TRBJ1-2; TCRdb's assignment of TRBD1 cannot be checked, as there is no DNA. From germline, CDR1 is DFQATT and CDR2 SNEGSKA (reference sequence). The CDR3 loop spans 14 amino acids. The CDR3 is CSARKQGANYGYTF.

The chain uses TRBV12-3 or TRBV12-4 and TRBJ2-4; TCRdb calls TRBD1, which cannot be checked without DNA. The CDR3 runs 14 residues. This CDR3 is CASSLTGGGNIQYF.

The chain carries TRBV4-3 and TRBJ2-7; TCRdb reports TRBD2, a call that lacks DNA to check it against. The CDR3 extends over 15 amino acids. Germline V lookup: CDR1 LGHNA, CDR2 YSLEER. The CDR3 here is CASSRGGVRENEQYF.

CDR3 amino acids: CASSNGLLAELYNEQFF. The chain links TRBV19 to TRBJ2-1; TCRdb reports TRBD2, a call that lacks DNA to check it against. This CDR3 is 17 amino acids long. In germline, CDR1 is LNHDA, CDR2 SQIVND (reference sequence).

CDR3 region: CASSFADRGNTGELFF. The gene calls are TRBV28 and TRBJ2-2; absent DNA, TCRdb's TRBD1 call cannot be checked. Looked up from germline, CDR1 is MDHEN and CDR2 is SYDVKM. This CDR3 comprises 16 residues.

This chain joins TRBV4-3 and TRBJ1-5. This CDR3 is built from 14 residues. Germline CDR1 reads LGHNA; CDR2 reads YSLEER. CDR3 amino acids: CASSQDYSSQPQHF.

The J gene is TRBJ1-3, the V gene TRBV20-1; TCRdb gives TRBD1 as the D gene, but with no DNA this cannot be confirmed. This CDR3 comprises 17 residues. Germline V lookup: CDR1 DFQATT, CDR2 SNEGSKA (reference sequence). The CDR3 here is CSAAPSDRGLYRNTIYF.

The genes are TRBV7-9 and TRBJ1-1; as DNA is missing, the TRBD1 call by TCRdb cannot be tested. The V gene's germline CDR1 is SEHNR and CDR2 FQNEAQ (reference sequence). The CDR3 runs 13 residues. CDR3 residues: CASSSGTGFGAFF.

V is TRBV12-3 or TRBV12-4 and J is TRBJ2-7; TCRdb's D call of TRBD2 is untestable without DNA. The CDR3 loop spans 15 amino acids. The CDR3 loop is CASKLSGTPAYEQYF.

The chain couples TRBV11-3 to TRBJ2-7; the D call of TRBD1 rests on TCRdb alone, since no DNA is present to check it. Germline V gene data show CDR1 as SGHNT and CDR2 as YENEEA. The CDR3 loop spans 14 amino acids. CDR3: CASSFARGDSEQYF.

The rearrangement links TRBV10-3 to TRBJ2-3; TCRdb selects TRBD1, and the lack of DNA leaves this call unchecked. The germline V gene has CDR1 ENHRY and CDR2 SYGVKD. This CDR3 contains 14 residues. CDR3 sequence reads: CAIRLGQGTDTQYF.

This chain uses TRBV6-5 with TRBJ1-1. Germline CDR1 reads MNHEY; CDR2 reads SVGAGI. This CDR3 is 15 amino acids long. The CDR3 sequence: CASSYGDYMNTEAFF.

The rearrangement joins TRBV7-2 to TRBJ2-7; the D gene TCRdb calls, TRBD2, cannot be checked with no DNA. This CDR3 comprises 17 residues. Germline assignment: CDR1 SGHTA and CDR2 FQGNSA. The chain's CDR3 is CASSLAKSGRGTYEQYF.

V usage is TRBV19 and J usage is TRBJ1-1. This CDR3 has 16 residues. Per the germline V gene, CDR1 is LNHDA and CDR2 is SQIVND (reference sequence). The chain's CDR3 is CASSIFGRTDAGEAFF.

V gene TRBV7-2 combines with J gene TRBJ2-4; TCRdb's D call of TRBD1 is untestable without DNA. The CDR3 runs to 15 residues. Germline assignment: CDR1 SGHTA and CDR2 FQGNSA. CDR3 sequence: CASSLQAGAKNIQYF.

The chain couples TRBV6-5 to TRBJ2-7; TCRdb proposes TRBD1, but this gene call is untestable without DNA. Germline values: CDR1 MNHEY, CDR2 SVGAGI. This CDR3 region has 15 residues. This CDR3 reads CASSYIGGSTYEQYF.

V is TRBV18 and J is TRBJ2-5; TCRdb's D call, TRBD1, is unchecked because there is no DNA. The germline V gene has CDR1 KGHSH and CDR2 LQKENI. The CDR3 totals 15 residues. The CDR3 reads CASSRGQGGQETQYF.

V is TRBV5-1 and J is TRBJ2-7; TCRdb indicates TRBD1, and absent DNA this call remains unverified. The CDR3 spans 15 residues. Germline CDR1 is SGHRS and CDR2 is YFSETQ. The CDR3 sequence: CASSFTGTGDREQYF.

The J gene is TRBJ2-4, the V gene TRBV4-1; TCRdb's D call, TRBD1, is unchecked because there is no DNA. The V gene's germline CDR1 is MGHRA and CDR2 YSYEKL. The CDR3 extends over 18 amino acids. This CDR3 is CASSQGRAGGVAKNIQYF.

The rearrangement joins TRBV5-4 to TRBJ2-7; TCRdb reports TRBD2, a call that lacks DNA to check it against. CDR3 length: 16 residues. From germline, CDR1 is SGHNT and CDR2 YYREEE (reference sequence). This CDR3 is CASSLDGTSGIYEQYF.

V and J are TRBV7-2 and TRBJ2-2. Germline V gene sequence: CDR1 SGHTA, CDR2 FQGNSA. CDR3 length: 15 amino acids. The CDR3 loop is CASSPALRDTGELFF.

The chain links TRBV20-1 to TRBJ2-1; the D gene TCRdb calls, TRBD2, cannot be checked with no DNA. Per the germline V gene, CDR1 is DFQATT and CDR2 is SNEGSKA (reference sequence). CDR3 length: 13 amino acids. The CDR3 spells CSAIGLAGSEQFF.

The chain employs TRBV10-3 and TRBJ2-1. This CDR3 has 14 residues. Germline CDR1 is ENHRY and CDR2 is SYGVKD. The CDR3 region is CAISEAGTNNEQFF.

J is TRBJ2-3 and V is TRBV10-3; TCRdb indicates TRBD1, and absent DNA this call remains unverified. Germline V gene data show CDR1 as ENHRY and CDR2 as SYGVKD. CDR3 length: 15 amino acids. The CDR3 here is CATTNRGSSTDTQYF.

The V gene is TRBV6-5, the J gene TRBJ2-7; as DNA is missing, the TRBD1 call by TCRdb cannot be tested. This CDR3 comprises 14 residues. Looked up from germline, CDR1 is MNHEY and CDR2 is SVGAGI. The CDR3 protein is CASSYRGASYEQYF.

The genes are TRBV7-3 and TRBJ1-1. The V gene's germline CDR1 is SGHTA and CDR2 FQGTGA. The CDR3 is 13 amino acids. This CDR3 reads CASSLTGGGPRAF.

The chain links TRBV5-5 to TRBJ2-1. The CDR3 runs to 15 residues. Germline-derived CDR1 and CDR2 are SGHKS and YYEKEE (reference sequence). The CDR3 sequence is CASSLVNSRYNERFF.

The chain links TRBV18 to TRBJ2-7; TCRdb proposes TRBD2, but this gene call is untestable without DNA. The CDR3 is made up of 14 amino acids. Germline-derived CDR1 and CDR2 are KGHSH and LQKENI. The CDR3 region is CASSPGALNYEQYF.